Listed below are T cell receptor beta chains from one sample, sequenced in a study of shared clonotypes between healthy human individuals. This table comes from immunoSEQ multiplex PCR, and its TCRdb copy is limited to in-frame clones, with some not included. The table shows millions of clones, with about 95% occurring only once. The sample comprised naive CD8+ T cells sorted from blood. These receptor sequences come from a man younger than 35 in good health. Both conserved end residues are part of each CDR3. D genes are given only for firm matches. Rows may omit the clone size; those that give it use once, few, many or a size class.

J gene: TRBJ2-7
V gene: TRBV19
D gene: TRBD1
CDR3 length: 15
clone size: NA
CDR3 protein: CASSIDGTGGYEQYF
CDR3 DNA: TGTGCCAGTAGTATAGATGGGACAGGGGGATACGAGCAGTACTTC

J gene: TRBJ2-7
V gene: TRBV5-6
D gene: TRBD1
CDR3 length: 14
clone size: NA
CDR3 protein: CASSGDRDFYEQYF
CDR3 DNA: TGTGCCAGCAGCGGGGACAGGGACTTCTACGAGCAGTACTTC

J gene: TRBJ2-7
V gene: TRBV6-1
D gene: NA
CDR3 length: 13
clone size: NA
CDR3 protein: CASSDREPYEQYF
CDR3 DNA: TGTGCCAGCAGTGATAGGGAGCCCTACGAGCAGTACTTC

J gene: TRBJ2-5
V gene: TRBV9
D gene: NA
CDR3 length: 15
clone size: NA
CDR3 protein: CASSVASGWLETQYF
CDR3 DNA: TGTGCCAGCAGCGTAGCCAGCGGATGGCTGGAGACCCAGTACTTC

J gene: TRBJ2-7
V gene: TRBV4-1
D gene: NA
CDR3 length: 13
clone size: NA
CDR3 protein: CASSLRQAYEQYF
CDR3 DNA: TGCGCCAGCAGCCTCCGACAGGCCTACGAGCAGTACTTC

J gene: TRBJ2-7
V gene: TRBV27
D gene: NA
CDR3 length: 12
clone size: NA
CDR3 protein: CASRGEKYEQYF
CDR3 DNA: TGTGCCAGCAGGGGGGAAAAATACGAGCAGTACTTC

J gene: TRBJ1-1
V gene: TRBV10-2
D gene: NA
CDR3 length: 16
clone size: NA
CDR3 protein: CASSDLFGQTNTEAFF
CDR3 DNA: TGCGCCAGCAGTGACCTCTTCGGACAGACGAACACTGAAGCTTTCTTT

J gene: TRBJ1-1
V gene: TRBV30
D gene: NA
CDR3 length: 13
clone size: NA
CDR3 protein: CAWQSGGAGEAFF
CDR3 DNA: TGTGCCTGGCAGTCGGGGGGCGCGGGTGAAGCTTTCTTT

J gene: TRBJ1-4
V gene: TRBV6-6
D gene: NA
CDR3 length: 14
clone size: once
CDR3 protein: CASREASTNEKLFF
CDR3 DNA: TGTGCCAGTCGGGAGGCCTCAACTAATGAAAAACTGTTTTTT

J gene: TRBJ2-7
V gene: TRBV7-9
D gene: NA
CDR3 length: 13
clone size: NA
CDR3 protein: CASSHGGQFGQYF
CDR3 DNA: TGTGCCAGCAGCCACGGAGGGCAGTTCGGGCAGTACTTC

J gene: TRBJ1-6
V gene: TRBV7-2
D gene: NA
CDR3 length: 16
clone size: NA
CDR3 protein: CASSPFGGADNSPLHF
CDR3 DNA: TGTGCCAGCAGCCCCTTCGGGGGCGCAGATAATTCACCCCTCCACTTT

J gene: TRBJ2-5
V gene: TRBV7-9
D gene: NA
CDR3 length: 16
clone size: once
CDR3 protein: CASSLYSGPEQETQYF
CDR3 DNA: TGTGCCAGCAGCTTATATTCGGGACCCGAACAAGAGACCCAGTACTTC

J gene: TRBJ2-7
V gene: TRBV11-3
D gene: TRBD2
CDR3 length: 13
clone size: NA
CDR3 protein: CASSLGLTYEQYF
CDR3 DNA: TGTGCCAGCAGTTTGGGACTAACGTACGAGCAGTACTTC

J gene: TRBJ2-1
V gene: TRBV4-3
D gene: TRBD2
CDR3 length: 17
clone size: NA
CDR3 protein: CASSRGLAGGFYNEQFF
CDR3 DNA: TGCGCCAGCAGCCGGGGACTAGCGGGAGGATTCTACAATGAGCAGTTCTTC

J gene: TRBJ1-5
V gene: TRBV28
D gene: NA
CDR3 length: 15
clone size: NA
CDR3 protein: CASSPGQGRNQPQHF
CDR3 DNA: TGTGCCAGCAGCCCTGGTCAGGGACGCAATCAGCCCCAGCATTTT

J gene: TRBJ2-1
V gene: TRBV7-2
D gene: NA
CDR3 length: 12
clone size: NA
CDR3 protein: CASSLEGPVQFF
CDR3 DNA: TGTGCCAGCAGCTTAGAAGGTCCGGTACAGTTCTTC

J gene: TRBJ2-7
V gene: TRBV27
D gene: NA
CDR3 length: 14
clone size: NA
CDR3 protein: CASSSRGAYWEQYF
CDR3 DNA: TGTGCCAGCAGTTCCCGGGGGGCCTACTGGGAGCAGTACTTC

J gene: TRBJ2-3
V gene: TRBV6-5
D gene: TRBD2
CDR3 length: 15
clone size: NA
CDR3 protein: CASSYASGGPDTQYF
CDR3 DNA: TGTGCCAGCAGTTACGCTAGCGGGGGTCCAGATACGCAGTATTTT

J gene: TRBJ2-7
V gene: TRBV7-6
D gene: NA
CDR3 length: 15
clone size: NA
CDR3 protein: CASSSPGGVGYEQYF
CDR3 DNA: TGTGCCAGCAGCTCTCCCGGGGGCGTCGGGTACGAGCAGTACTTC

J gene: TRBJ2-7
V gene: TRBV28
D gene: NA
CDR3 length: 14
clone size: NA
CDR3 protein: CASSFYGGGYEQYF
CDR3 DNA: TGTGCCAGCAGTTTCTATGGGGGAGGCTACGAGCAGTACTTC

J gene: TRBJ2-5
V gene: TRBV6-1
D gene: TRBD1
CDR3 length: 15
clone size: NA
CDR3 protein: CASSEVLTGAKTQYF
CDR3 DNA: TGTGCCAGCAGTGAAGTTCTGACAGGGGCCAAGACCCAGTACTTC

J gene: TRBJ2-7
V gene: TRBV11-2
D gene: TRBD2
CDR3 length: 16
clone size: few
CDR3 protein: CASSFGGAGRTYEQYF
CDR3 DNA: TGTGCCAGCAGCTTCGGGGGAGCGGGACGGACGTACGAGCAGTACTTC

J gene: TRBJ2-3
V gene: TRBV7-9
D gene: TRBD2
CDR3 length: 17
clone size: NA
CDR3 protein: CASSPRRGAISTDTQYF
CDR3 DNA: TGTGCCAGCAGCCCCCGGCGGGGGGCAATTAGCACAGATACGCAGTATTTT

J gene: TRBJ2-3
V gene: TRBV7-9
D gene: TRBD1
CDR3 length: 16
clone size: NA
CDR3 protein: CASSFDRDPSTDTQYF
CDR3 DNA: TGTGCCAGCAGCTTTGACAGGGACCCTAGCACAGATACGCAGTATTTT

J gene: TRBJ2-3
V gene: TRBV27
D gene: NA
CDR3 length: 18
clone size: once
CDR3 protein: CASSLVQVSVGHRDTQYF
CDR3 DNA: TGTGCCAGCAGTTTAGTCCAGGTTTCAGTCGGTCACAGAGATACGCAGTATTTT

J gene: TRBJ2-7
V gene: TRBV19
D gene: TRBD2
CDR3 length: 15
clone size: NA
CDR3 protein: CASSIGASGIYEQYF
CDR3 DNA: TGTGCCAGTAGTATAGGGGCTAGCGGGATTTACGAGCAGTACTTC

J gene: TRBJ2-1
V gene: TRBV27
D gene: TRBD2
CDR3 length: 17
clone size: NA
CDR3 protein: CASSLSGPGGQYNEQFF
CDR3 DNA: TGTGCCAGCAGTTTATCAGGTCCGGGGGGGCAATACAATGAGCAGTTCTTC

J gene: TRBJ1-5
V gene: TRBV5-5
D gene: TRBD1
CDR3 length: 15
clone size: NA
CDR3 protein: CASSNSGTGNQPQHF
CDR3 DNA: TGTGCCAGCAGTAACTCCGGGACAGGCAATCAGCCCCAGCATTTT

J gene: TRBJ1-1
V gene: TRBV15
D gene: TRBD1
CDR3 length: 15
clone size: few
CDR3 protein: CATSRGGTGNTEAFF
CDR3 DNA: TGTGCCACCAGCAGAGGCGGGACAGGAAACACTGAAGCTTTCTTT

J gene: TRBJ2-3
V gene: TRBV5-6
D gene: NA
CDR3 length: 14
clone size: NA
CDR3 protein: CASSLATAADTQYF
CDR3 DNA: TGTGCCAGCAGCTTGGCAACTGCGGCGGATACGCAGTATTTT

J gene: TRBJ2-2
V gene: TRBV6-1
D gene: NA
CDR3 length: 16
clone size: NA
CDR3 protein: CASSAGTPTRTGELFF
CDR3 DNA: TGTGCCAGCAGTGCCGGGACCCCAACGAGGACCGGGGAGCTGTTTTTT

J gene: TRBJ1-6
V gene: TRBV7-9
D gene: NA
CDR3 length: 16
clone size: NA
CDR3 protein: CASSFDRSSYNSPLHF
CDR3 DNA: TGTGCCAGCAGCTTTGACAGGAGCTCCTATAATTCACCCCTCCACTTT

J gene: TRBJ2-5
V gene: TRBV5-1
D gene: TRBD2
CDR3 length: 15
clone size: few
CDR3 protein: CASSLELAGGGTQYF
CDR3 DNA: TGCGCCAGCAGCTTGGAGCTAGCGGGAGGGGGGACCCAGTACTTC

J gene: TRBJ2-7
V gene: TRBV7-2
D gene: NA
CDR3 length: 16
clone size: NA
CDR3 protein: CASSLSFGQGIYEQYF
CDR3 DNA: TGTGCCAGCAGCTTAAGTTTCGGCCAGGGGATTTACGAGCAGTACTTC

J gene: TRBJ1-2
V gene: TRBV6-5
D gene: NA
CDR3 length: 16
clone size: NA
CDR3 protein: CASSYPTNPGNYGYTF
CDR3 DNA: TGTGCCAGCAGTTACCCAACTAACCCAGGGAACTATGGCTACACCTTC

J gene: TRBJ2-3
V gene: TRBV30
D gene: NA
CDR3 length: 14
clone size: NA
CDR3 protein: CAWGGSTATDTQYF
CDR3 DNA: TGTGCCTGGGGTGGGAGCACGGCCACAGATACGCAGTATTTT

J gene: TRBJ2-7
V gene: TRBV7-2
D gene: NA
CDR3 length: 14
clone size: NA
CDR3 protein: CASSLAGTTYEQYF
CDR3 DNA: TGTGCCAGCAGCTTAGCCGGGACCACCTACGAGCAGTACTTC

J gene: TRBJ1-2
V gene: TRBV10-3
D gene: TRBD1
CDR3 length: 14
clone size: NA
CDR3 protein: CAISEAGTGYGYTF
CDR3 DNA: TGTGCCATCAGTGAGGCCGGGACAGGGTATGGCTACACCTTC

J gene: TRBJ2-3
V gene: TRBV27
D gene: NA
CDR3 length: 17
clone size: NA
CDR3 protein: CASRALTLGRGTDTQYF
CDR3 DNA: TGTGCCAGCAGAGCCCTTACCCTGGGCAGGGGCACAGATACGCAGTATTTT

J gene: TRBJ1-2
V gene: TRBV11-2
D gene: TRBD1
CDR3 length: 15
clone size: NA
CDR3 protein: CASSPTGEANYGYTF
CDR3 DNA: TGTGCCAGCAGCCCGACAGGGGAAGCTAACTATGGCTACACCTTC

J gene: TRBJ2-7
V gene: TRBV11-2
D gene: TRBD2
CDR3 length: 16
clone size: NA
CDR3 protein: CASSLDLAGEGYEQYF
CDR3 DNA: TGTGCCAGCAGCTTAGATCTAGCGGGAGAGGGGTACGAGCAGTACTTC

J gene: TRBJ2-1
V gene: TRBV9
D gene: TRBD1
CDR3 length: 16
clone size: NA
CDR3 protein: CASSHDPGQEGDEQFF
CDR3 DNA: TGTGCCAGCAGTCACGACCCGGGACAGGAGGGGGATGAGCAGTTCTTC

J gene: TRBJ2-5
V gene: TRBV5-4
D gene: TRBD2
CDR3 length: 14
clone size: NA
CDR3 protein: CASTLGVAGETQYF
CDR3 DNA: TGTGCCAGCACCCTTGGGGTAGCGGGAGAGACCCAGTACTTC

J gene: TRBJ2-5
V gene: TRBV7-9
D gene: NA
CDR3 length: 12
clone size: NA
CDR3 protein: CASSIGGETQYF
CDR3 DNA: TGTGCCAGCAGCATCGGGGGAGAGACCCAGTACTTC

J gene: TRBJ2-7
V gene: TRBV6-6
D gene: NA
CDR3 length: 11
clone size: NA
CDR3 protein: CASSYLEEQYF
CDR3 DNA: TGTGCCAGCAGTTACCTGGAAGAGCAGTACTTC

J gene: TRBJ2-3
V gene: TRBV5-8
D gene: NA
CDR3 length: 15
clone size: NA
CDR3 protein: CATSVSLISTDTQYF
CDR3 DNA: TGTGCCACCTCCGTCAGTCTCATTAGCACAGATACGCAGTATTTT

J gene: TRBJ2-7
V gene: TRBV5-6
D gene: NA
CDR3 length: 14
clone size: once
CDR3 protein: CASTSWEVGYEQYF
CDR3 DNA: TGTGCCAGCACCTCCTGGGAGGTTGGCTACGAGCAGTACTTC

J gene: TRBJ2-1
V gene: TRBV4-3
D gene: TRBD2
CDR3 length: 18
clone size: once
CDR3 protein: CASSQEVGGLAGGLEQFF
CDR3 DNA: TGCGCCAGCAGCCAAGAGGTCGGGGGACTAGCGGGAGGGCTTGAGCAGTTCTTC

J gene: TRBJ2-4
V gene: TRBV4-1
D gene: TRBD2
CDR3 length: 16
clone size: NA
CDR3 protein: CASSQEAASGINIQYF
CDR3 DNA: TGCGCCAGCAGCCAAGAGGCGGCTAGCGGGATAAACATTCAGTACTTC

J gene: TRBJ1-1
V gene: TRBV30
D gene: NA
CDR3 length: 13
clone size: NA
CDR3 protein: CAWSVIDGSEAFF
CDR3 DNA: TGTGCCTGGAGTGTTATAGACGGGAGTGAAGCTTTCTTT

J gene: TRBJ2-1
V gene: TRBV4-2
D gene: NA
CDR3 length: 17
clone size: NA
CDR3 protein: CASSQDSATSSYNEQFF
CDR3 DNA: TGTGCCAGCAGCCAAGATTCCGCGACGAGCTCCTACAATGAGCAGTTCTTC

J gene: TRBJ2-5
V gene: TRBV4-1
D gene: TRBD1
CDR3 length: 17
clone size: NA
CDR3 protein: CASSQEADRGGQETQYF
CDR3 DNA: TGCGCCAGCAGCCAAGAAGCCGACAGGGGCGGCCAAGAGACCCAGTACTTC

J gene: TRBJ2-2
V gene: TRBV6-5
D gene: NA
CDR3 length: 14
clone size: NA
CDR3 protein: CASSPYRSTGELFF
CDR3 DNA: TGTGCCAGCAGCCCTTATAGGTCGACCGGGGAGCTGTTTTTT